The rows below give T cell receptor beta chains drawn from one sample of a study of blood T cell repertoires in COVID-19. Only in-frame clones appear in the TCRdb table, and some are missing; sequencing was by immunoSEQ multiplex PCR. Among 40,000 to 60,000 clones listed, over 80% were seen once. Input material: peripheral blood. Receptors originate from a man aged 45-60 years with acute or convalescent COVID-19. The CDR3 runs from the conserved cysteine through the conserved F or W. A D gene is named only where the DNA matches it firmly. Clone size, where shown, is once, few, many, or a class for clones that have expanded.

CDR3aa: CASSSRRTGPPSLLYGYTF
CDR3nt: TGTGCCAGCAGCTCTAGGAGGACAGGGCCTCCCTCGCTCCTCTATGGCTACACCTTC
v_gene: TRBV6-6
abundance: .
j_gene: TRBJ1-2
d_gene: TRBD1
len: 19

CDR3aa: CASSPQGALANTEAFF
CDR3nt: TGTGCCAGCTCACCACAGGGGGCTCTTGCGAACACTGAAGCTTTCTTT
v_gene: TRBV18
abundance: .
j_gene: TRBJ1-1
d_gene: TRBD1
len: 16

CDR3aa: CASSFTSYEQYF
CDR3nt: TGTGCCAGCAGCTTTACCAGCTACGAGCAGTACTTC
v_gene: TRBV7-9
abundance: .
j_gene: TRBJ2-7
d_gene: .
len: 12

CDR3aa: CASSLNGLAGVGDTQYF
CDR3nt: TGTGCCAGCAGCTTAAACGGCCTAGCGGGGGTGGGAGATACGCAGTATTTT
v_gene: TRBV7-2
abundance: .
j_gene: TRBJ2-3
d_gene: TRBD2
len: 17

CDR3aa: CASRRLILGRLAGLSDTQYF
CDR3nt: TGTGCCAGCAGACGGTTAATTCTGGGGCGACTAGCGGGACTGTCAGATACGCAGTATTTT
v_gene: TRBV28
abundance: .
j_gene: TRBJ2-3
d_gene: TRBD2
len: 20

CDR3aa: CASSLSERGALGTQYF
CDR3nt: TGTGCCAGCAGTTTATCTGAGCGGGGGGCCCTAGGGACCCAGTACTTC
v_gene: TRBV27
abundance: .
j_gene: TRBJ2-5
d_gene: TRBD2
len: 16

CDR3aa: CASLQGGRGVTGELFF
CDR3nt: TGTGCCAGCCTGCAAGGGGGCCGAGGTGTCACCGGGGAGCTGTTTTTT
v_gene: TRBV19
abundance: .
j_gene: TRBJ2-2
d_gene: TRBD1
len: 16

CDR3aa: CAWSGGQGYYEQYF
CDR3nt: TGTGCCTGGAGTGGCGGACAGGGATACTACGAGCAGTACTTC
v_gene: TRBV30
abundance: .
j_gene: TRBJ2-7
d_gene: TRBD1
len: 14

CDR3aa: CASSLGLRPQETQYF
CDR3nt: TGTGCCAGCAGCCTGGGACTGAGGCCCCAAGAGACCCAGTACTTC
v_gene: TRBV14
abundance: few
j_gene: TRBJ2-5
d_gene: .
len: 15

CDR3aa: CASSQAMLDTQYF
CDR3nt: TGTGCCAGCAGCCAAGCTATGTTAGATACGCAGTATTTT
v_gene: TRBV3-1/TRBV3-2
abundance: .
j_gene: TRBJ2-3
d_gene: .
len: 13

CDR3aa: CASSPLGGQLYEQYF
CDR3nt: TGTGCCAGCAGCCCCCTGGGGGGTCAACTCTACGAGCAGTACTTC
v_gene: TRBV11-2
abundance: .
j_gene: TRBJ2-7
d_gene: .
len: 15

CDR3aa: CASPRGDRTGSYGGYTF
CDR3nt: TGTGCCAGCCCCCGCGGGGACCGGACAGGGAGCTATGGCGGCTACACCTTC
v_gene: TRBV28
abundance: .
j_gene: TRBJ1-2
d_gene: TRBD1
len: 17

CDR3aa: CASSLRVGVDNSPLHF
CDR3nt: TGTGCCAGCAGCCTCCGAGTCGGGGTGGATAATTCACCCCTCCACTTT
v_gene: TRBV28
abundance: once
j_gene: TRBJ1-6
d_gene: .
len: 16

CDR3aa: CAYTGGRENIQYF
CDR3nt: TGTGCCTACACAGGGGGCAGGGAAAACATTCAGTACTTC
v_gene: TRBV30
abundance: .
j_gene: TRBJ2-4
d_gene: TRBD1
len: 13

CDR3aa: CASSQGGGTDTQYF
CDR3nt: TGTGCCAGCAGTCAAGGGGGGGGGACAGATACGCAGTATTTT
v_gene: TRBV7-2
abundance: .
j_gene: TRBJ2-3
d_gene: .
len: 14

CDR3aa: CASSQAPGQTRDSPLHF
CDR3nt: TGTGCCAGCAGCCAAGCACCGGGCCAAACGAGGGATTCACCCCTCCACTTT
v_gene: TRBV3-1/TRBV3-2
abundance: .
j_gene: TRBJ1-6
d_gene: .
len: 17

CDR3aa: CASSQDTGSNQPQHF
CDR3nt: TGTGCCAGCAGCCAAGATACGGGGAGCAATCAGCCCCAGCATTTT
v_gene: TRBV4-2
abundance: .
j_gene: TRBJ1-5
d_gene: .
len: 15

CDR3aa: CASSPPLPTSGTDTQYF
CDR3nt: TGTGCCAGCAGTCCCCCCCTACCGACTAGCGGGACGGATACGCAGTATTTT
v_gene: TRBV6-2/TRBV6-3
abundance: .
j_gene: TRBJ2-3
d_gene: TRBD2
len: 17

CDR3aa: CASSLMGGSSYNEQFF
CDR3nt: TGTGCCAGCAGCTTAATGGGCGGGAGTTCCTACAATGAGCAGTTCTTC
v_gene: TRBV7-8
abundance: .
j_gene: TRBJ2-1
d_gene: TRBD2
len: 16

CDR3aa: CASSFLEGGRNEQFF
CDR3nt: TGTGCCAGCAGTTTCCTGGAGGGAGGTCGGAATGAGCAGTTCTTC
v_gene: TRBV6-6
abundance: .
j_gene: TRBJ2-1
d_gene: .
len: 15

CDR3aa: CASSRRAVYGYTF
CDR3nt: TGTGCCAGCAGCCGGCGGGCCGTCTATGGCTACACCTTC
v_gene: TRBV7-2
abundance: .
j_gene: TRBJ1-2
d_gene: .
len: 13

CDR3aa: CASSQDWGQVETQYF
CDR3nt: TGCGCCAGCAGCCAAGATTGGGGACAGGTCGAGACCCAGTACTTC
v_gene: TRBV4-3
abundance: .
j_gene: TRBJ2-5
d_gene: TRBD1
len: 15

CDR3aa: CASSVDLAGSYNEQFF
CDR3nt: TGTGCCAGCAGCGTAGATCTAGCGGGATCCTACAATGAGCAGTTCTTC
v_gene: TRBV9
abundance: .
j_gene: TRBJ2-1
d_gene: TRBD2
len: 16

CDR3aa: CASSSQTLSDGQYTEAFF
CDR3nt: TGTGCCAGCAGCTCCCAGACCCTATCTGATGGACAATACACTGAAGCTTTCTTT
v_gene: TRBV11-3
abundance: .
j_gene: TRBJ1-1
d_gene: .
len: 18

CDR3aa: CASSFAFRASGRISTGELFF
CDR3nt: TGTGCCAGCAGCTTTGCCTTTAGGGCTAGCGGGAGGATTTCCACCGGGGAGCTGTTTTTT
v_gene: TRBV12-1
abundance: once
j_gene: TRBJ2-2
d_gene: .
len: 20

CDR3aa: CASSFGDRGPSEQYF
CDR3nt: TGCGCCAGCAGTTTTGGGGACAGGGGGCCAAGCGAGCAGTACTTC
v_gene: TRBV5-1
abundance: .
j_gene: TRBJ2-7
d_gene: TRBD1
len: 15

CDR3aa: CASSLVERTGGGSPLHF
CDR3nt: TGTGCCAGCAGCTTAGTAGAGAGGACAGGGGGCGGTTCACCCCTCCACTTT
v_gene: TRBV7-2
abundance: few
j_gene: TRBJ1-6
d_gene: TRBD1
len: 17

CDR3aa: CASSYSRAGASYNEQFF
CDR3nt: TGTGCCAGCAGTTACTCGAGGGCGGGAGCTAGTTACAATGAGCAGTTCTTC
v_gene: TRBV6-2/TRBV6-3
abundance: .
j_gene: TRBJ2-1
d_gene: TRBD2
len: 17

CDR3aa: CASSYLRSGGADTEAFF
CDR3nt: TGTGCCAGCAGCTACCTAAGGAGCGGGGGCGCGGACACTGAAGCTTTCTTT
v_gene: TRBV7-9
abundance: .
j_gene: TRBJ1-1
d_gene: .
len: 17

CDR3aa: CASGRGETGETDTQYF
CDR3nt: TGCGCCAGCGGTAGAGGAGAGACAGGGGAGACAGATACGCAGTATTTT
v_gene: TRBV4-1
abundance: .
j_gene: TRBJ2-3
d_gene: TRBD1
len: 16

CDR3aa: CASSLAGVVATEAFF
CDR3nt: TGCGCCAGCAGCTTGGCAGGGGTGGTTGCCACTGAAGCTTTCTTT
v_gene: TRBV5-1
abundance: .
j_gene: TRBJ1-1
d_gene: .
len: 15

CDR3aa: CASSLAQGYNSPLHF
CDR3nt: TGTGCCAGCAGCTTAGCTCAGGGCTATAATTCACCCCTCCACTTT
v_gene: TRBV7-2
abundance: .
j_gene: TRBJ1-6
d_gene: .
len: 15

CDR3aa: CASSLGLAGKETQYF
CDR3nt: TGTGCCAGTAGTCTGGGACTAGCGGGAAAAGAGACCCAGTACTTC
v_gene: TRBV19
abundance: .
j_gene: TRBJ2-5
d_gene: TRBD2
len: 15